These 18 T cell receptor beta chains came from one sample sequenced in a study of T cells in narcolepsy. Profiling relied on immunoSEQ multiplex PCR, and the TCRdb table lists in-frame clones only, not all of them. The repertoire holds tens of thousands of clones, with roughly 77% as singletons. The sequenced sample consisted of CD45RA- memory CD4+ T cells from PBMCs. The origin of the receptors is a human donor with narcolepsy.

This clone was seen only a few times. The chain joins TRBV10-2 to TRBJ1-5, with D possibly being TRBD1 (6 bases). Trimming cost V 4 bases and J 1 base, with 14 bases left between them. Germline loops: CDR1 WSHSY, CDR2 SAAADI. This CDR3 region has 16 residues. CDR3 DNA sequence: TGCGCCAGCAGTGGGGGAAGGGGGATAAGCAATCAGCCCCAGCATTTT. Its protein is CASSGGRGISNQPQHF.

The V and J genes are TRBV7-2 and TRBJ1-2; the D is unclear. In germline, CDR1 is SGHTA, CDR2 FQGNSA. The germline V and J ends were trimmed by 2 bases and 0 bases, with 10 bases remaining between them. CDR3 length: 15 amino acids. The CDR3 coding sequence is TGTGCCAGCAGCTTACGCGGATCAACTAACTATGGCTACACCTTC. It yields the protein CASSLRGSTNYGYTF.

This clone was counted a single time. Written as DNA, the CDR3 is TGTGCCTGGAGTGTAGGGATGGGTAATACCATATATTTT. Residues: CAWSVGMGNTIYF. This rearrangement joins TRBV30 to TRBJ1-3, with D unresolved. The germline CDR1 and CDR2 sequences are GTSNPN and SVGIG (reference sequence). This CDR3 comprises 13 residues. V lost 0 bases, J lost 10 bases, and 13 bases lay in between.

The chain recombines TRBV7-8 with TRBJ2-7; 11 bases agree with TRBD1. This CDR3 is 15 amino acids long. Germline CDR1 and CDR2: SGHVS and FQNEAQ. V gave up 1 base and J gave up 4 bases; unmatched junction bases: 3. CDR3 loop: CASSLVGTGGYEQYF. The CDR3 nucleotides read TGTGCCAGCAGCTTAGTTGGGACAGGGGGGTACGAGCAGTACTTC.

The chain uses TRBV9 and TRBJ2-2; 10 bases match TRBD1. CDR1 is SGDLS, CDR2 YYNGEE, per germline. CDR3 size: 16 residues. Unmatched junction bases numbered 2, after V lost 3 bases and J lost 0 bases. The CDR3 DNA reads TGTGCCAGCAGCGCCGGGACAGGGGCGAACACCGGGGAGCTGTTTTTT. This codes for CASSAGTGANTGELFF.

CDR3 region: CSHGRAGVPDTQYF. DNA of the CDR3: TGCAGCCACGGGAGGGCCGGGGTCCCAGATACGCAGTATTTT. The genes are TRBV29-1 and TRBJ2-3, with 8 bases aligning to TRBD2. The CDR3 loop spans 14 amino acids. Germline V lookup: CDR1 SQVTM, CDR2 ANQGSEA. The V and J ends lost 8 bases and 4 bases, in that order; junction bases with no gene match: 11.

The genes are TRBV20-1 and TRBJ2-5; no reliable D call. The CDR3 is 11 amino acids. CDR1 DFQATT and CDR2 SNEGSKA come from the germline V gene (reference sequence). With 4 bases removed from V and 5 bases from J, the gap between germline ends came to 8 bases. CDR3: CSANYGETQYF. The CDR3 coding sequence is TGCAGTGCTAATTACGGGGAGACCCAGTACTTC.

The CDR3 nucleotides are TGTGCCAGCAGTGAATTTAAGAGAGGATGGGACTATGGCTACACCTTC. Encoded protein: CASSEFKRGWDYGYTF. This chain joins TRBV6-1 and TRBJ1-2; no clear D gene. V was shortened by 2 bases and J by 3 bases, with 16 bases between the two germline ends. The CDR3 has 16 residues. Germline V CDR1 and CDR2: MNHNS, SASEGT.

This clone was observed once. The chain joins TRBV5-4 to TRBJ1-2, with D hard to call. Deletions cut 4 bases from V and 8 bases from J, with 12 bases between. The CDR3 sequence is 12 residues long. Per the germline V gene, CDR1 is SGHNT and CDR2 is YYREEE (reference sequence). Written as DNA, the CDR3 is TGTGCCAGCAGCAGTCTCCTCGGGGGCTACACCTTC. The encoded protein is CASSSLLGGYTF.

The chain is built from TRBV10-3 and TRBJ2-5; 7 bases match TRBD1. The CDR3 is 14 amino acids. Germline V gene sequence: CDR1 ENHRY, CDR2 SYGVKD. Trimming removed 0 bases from V and 2 bases from J; junction bases left unmatched: 0. The CDR3 nucleotides are TGTGCCATCAGTGAGTCGGGACAGCAAGAGACCCAGTACTTC. Amino acid sequence: CAISESGQQETQYF.

This clone occurred once. This chain connects TRBV7-3 to TRBJ2-5; TRBD2 aligns across 7 bases. Germline-derived CDR1 and CDR2 are SGHTA and FQGTGA. Unmatched junction bases numbered 6, after V lost 1 base and J lost 4 bases. The CDR3 is 15 amino acids. In DNA, the CDR3 is TGTGCCAGCAGCTTAAACGGACTAGAAGGAGAGACCCAGTACTTC. This gives the protein CASSLNGLEGETQYF.

Here the CDR3 DNA reads TGCGCCAGCAGCCCCACGGCAGGCGCGATCTATGGCTACACCTTC. Its protein is CASSPTAGAIYGYTF. This rearrangement joins TRBV5-1 to TRBJ1-2; no clear D gene. V lost 4 bases and J lost 4, with 17 bases in between. Germline V gene lookup returns CDR1 SGHRS and CDR2 YFSETQ. The CDR3 covers 15 residues.

This chain joins TRBV28 and TRBJ2-3; D ambiguous. Germline V gives CDR1 MDHEN, CDR2 SYDVKM. This CDR3 is built from 13 residues. The V gene lost 4 bases and the J gene lost 5 bases, with 10 bases spanning the gap. Here the CDR3 reads CASSSRPGDTQYF. The DNA of the CDR3 is TGTGCCAGCAGTTCCCGACCGGGAGATACGCAGTATTTT.

This clone was counted a single time. The chain uses TRBV7-2 and TRBJ2-7; 7 nucleotides match TRBD1. The CDR3 length is 15 residues. Trimming removed 5 bases from V and 7 bases from J; junction bases left unmatched: 14. CDR1 and CDR2 (germline): SGHTA, FQGNSA. CDR3 in DNA: TGTGCCAGCAGCAGGAACAGGGGAGTCCTTTCGGAGCAGTACTTC. Translation: CASSRNRGVLSEQYF. Supplemented by reference TRBV7-2 and TRBJ2-7, the full variable domain reads GAGVSQSPSNKVTEKGKDVELRCDPISGHTALYWYRQSLGQGLEFLIYFQGNSAPDKSGLPSDRFSAERTGGSVSTLTIQRTQQEDSAVYLCASSRNRGVLSEQYFGPGTRLTVT.

This chain links TRBV9 with TRBJ2-3; D may be TRBD1 or TRBD2 (7 bases each). The germline V gene has CDR1 SGDLS and CDR2 YYNGEE. The CDR3 runs 16 residues. Trimming shortened V by 0 bases and J by 0 bases, and 11 bases separated the two germline ends. The CDR3 DNA reads TGTGCCAGCAGCGTAGCAGGGGGGGCTAGCACAGATACGCAGTATTTT. The encoded protein is CASSVAGGASTDTQYF.

V usage is TRBV7-3 and J usage is TRBJ1-1, with 8 bases fitting TRBD1. Trimming removed 1 base from V and 4 bases from J; junction bases left unmatched: 2. Germline V gene lookup returns CDR1 SGHTA and CDR2 FQGTGA. CDR3 length: 14 amino acids. For the CDR3, the DNA is TGTGCCAGCAGCTTAAACACAGGGGGCACTGAAGCTTTCTTT. This encodes CASSLNTGGTEAFF. The full variable domain, in which reference TRBV7-3 and TRBJ1-1 provide the parts outside the CDR3, is GAGVSQTPSNKVTEKGKYVELRCDPISGHTALYWYRQSLGQGPEFLIYFQGTGAADDSGLPNDRFFAVRPEGSVSTLKIQRTERGDSAVYLCASSLNTGGTEAFFGQGTRLTVV.

The rearrangement uses TRBV6-1 and TRBJ1-1, with D maybe TRBD1 (5 bases). The V end was cut by 5 bases, the J end by 7 bases, with 17 bases between. This CDR3 region has 14 residues. Looked up from germline, CDR1 is MNHNS and CDR2 is SASEGT. As DNA, the CDR3 is TGTGCCAGCAGTCGGGACGGCGGGCGGAGTGAAGCTTTCTTT. It translates to CASSRDGGRSEAFF.

The V gene is TRBV14, the J gene TRBJ1-1, with a tentative D call TRBD1 (5 bases). V lost 2 bases and J lost 3, with 7 bases in between. The CDR3 covers 13 residues. In germline, CDR1 is SGHDN, CDR2 FVKESK. Written as DNA, the CDR3 is TGTGCCAGCAGCCAACGCAGGGACACTGAAGCTTTCTTT. Protein: CASSQRRDTEAFF.